The count of the clone carrying this TCR beta chain is one. The data originate from a study of blood T cell repertoires in COVID-19. The overall study: There were acute and convalescent COVID-19 samples, and they came from the United States, Italy and Spain. From T cells, B-cell-depleted T cells, or PBMCs came the material, which was cDNA or gDNA.

Profiled with immunoSEQ multiplex PCR; TCRdb holds only in-frame clones, not every one. This table holds around 330,000 clones, about 88% found once. Grouping used clinical history reported by participants in a survey and questionnaire. Cohort 3 recovered donors had two negative PCRs, clearance, or symptom resolution. Germline V gives CDR1 SGHRS, CDR2 YFSETQ. V was clipped by 4 bases and J by 2 bases; unmatched bases: 5. The CDR3 loop spans 14 amino acids. The chain combines TRBV5-1 with TRBJ2-7, with TRBD1 matching over 8 bases. This clonotype was sampled from a woman aged 35 to 49 who had recovered from COVID-19. Material for sequencing was PBMCs or T cells enriched from blood (not recorded which). CDR3 sequence reads: CASSLGQGPYEQYF. The CDR3 DNA reads TGCGCCAGCAGCCTAGGACAGGGCCCCTACGAGCAGTACTTC.